Listed below are T cell receptor beta chains from one sample, sequenced in a study of naive and memory T cell subsets. TCRdb re-analysed the UMI-ligation and nested PCR reads in MiXCR, keeping a single row per CDR3 protein. The table has some 87,000 distinct CDR3 sequences, 7% seen once; the top ten hold over 1.5%. The sequencing input was central memory CD4+ T cells from blood. The receptors shown here come from a human donor in good health. The CDR3 runs from the conserved cysteine through the conserved F or W. Each record gives: V gene, clone size, J gene, D gene, CDR3 protein, CDR3 DNA. A D gene is named only where the DNA matches it firmly. Size tells how often a clone was seen (once, few, many) or the class of an expanded clone, and some rows leave it out.

v_gene: TRBV7-9; abundance: many; j_gene: TRBJ2-5; d_gene: TRBD2; CDR3aa: CASGTSGSVQETQYF; CDR3nt: TGTGCCAGCGGCACTAGCGGGAGTGTTCAAGAGACCCAGTACTTC
v_gene: TRBV11-3; abundance: many; j_gene: TRBJ1-1; d_gene: .; CDR3aa: CASSQQENTEAFF; CDR3nt: TGTGCCAGCAGCCAACAGGAGAACACTGAAGCTTTCTTT
v_gene: TRBV18; abundance: .; j_gene: TRBJ2-3; d_gene: TRBD1; CDR3aa: CASSKDRGSDTQYF; CDR3nt: TGTGCCAGCTCAAAGGACAGGGGATCAGATACGCAGTATTTT
v_gene: TRBV6-9; abundance: many; j_gene: TRBJ1-6; d_gene: TRBD1; CDR3aa: CASNRQGFYNSPLHF; CDR3nt: TGTGCCAGCAATCGACAGGGTTTCTATAATTCACCCCTCCACTTT
v_gene: TRBV25-1; abundance: many; j_gene: TRBJ1-6; d_gene: .; CDR3aa: CASSDGNSPLHF; CDR3nt: TGTGCCAGCAGTGATGGTAATTCACCCCTCCACTTT
v_gene: TRBV14; abundance: many; j_gene: TRBJ2-7; d_gene: .; CDR3aa: CASSQAPYSPYEQYF; CDR3nt: TGTGCCAGCAGCCAAGCGCCCTACAGTCCCTACGAGCAGTACTTC
v_gene: TRBV18; abundance: few; j_gene: TRBJ1-5; d_gene: .; CDR3aa: CASSRTDNQPQHF; CDR3nt: TGTGCCAGCTCACGGACAGACAATCAGCCCCAGCATTTT
v_gene: TRBV19; abundance: .; j_gene: TRBJ2-5; d_gene: .; CDR3aa: CASKQGRQETQYF; CDR3nt: TGTGCCAGTAAACAGGGAAGACAAGAGACCCAGTACTTC
v_gene: TRBV6-2/TRBV6-3; abundance: .; j_gene: TRBJ2-7; d_gene: .; CDR3aa: CASTSSSYEQYF; CDR3nt: TGTGCCAGCACTAGCAGCTCCTACGAGCAGTACTTC
v_gene: TRBV20-1; abundance: many; j_gene: TRBJ1-1; d_gene: .; CDR3aa: CSAGWGFTEAFF; CDR3nt: TGCAGTGCCGGGTGGGGGTTCACTGAAGCTTTCTTT
v_gene: TRBV5-4; abundance: many; j_gene: TRBJ1-2; d_gene: .; CDR3aa: CASSRGEDGYTF; CDR3nt: TGTGCCAGCAGCCGCGGCGAAGATGGCTACACCTTC
v_gene: TRBV20-1; abundance: .; j_gene: TRBJ1-5; d_gene: TRBD1; CDR3aa: CSARPGQGIEPQHF; CDR3nt: TGCAGTGCTAGGCCGGGACAGGGGATAGAGCCCCAGCATTTT
v_gene: TRBV20-1; abundance: many; j_gene: TRBJ2-3; d_gene: .; CDR3aa: CSAREDSYTDTQYF; CDR3nt: TGCAGTGCTAGAGAGGACAGTTACACAGATACGCAGTATTTT
v_gene: TRBV5-1; abundance: many; j_gene: TRBJ1-1; d_gene: .; CDR3aa: CASSLDARGNTEAFF; CDR3nt: TGCGCCAGCAGCTTGGATGCCAGGGGAAATACTGAAGCTTTCTTT
v_gene: TRBV5-1; abundance: many; j_gene: TRBJ2-3; d_gene: .; CDR3aa: CASGAGRVTDTQYF; CDR3nt: TGCGCCAGCGGGGCAGGGAGAGTCACAGATACGCAGTATTTT
v_gene: TRBV18; abundance: .; j_gene: TRBJ2-3; d_gene: .; CDR3aa: CASSLMEGIAGTDTQYF; CDR3nt: TGTGCCAGCTCACTCATGGAGGGGATTGCGGGCACAGATACGCAGTATTTT
v_gene: TRBV12-3/TRBV12-4; abundance: .; j_gene: TRBJ2-3; d_gene: .; CDR3aa: CASSLGELDTQYF; CDR3nt: TGTGCCAGCAGCCTCGGGGAGTTGGATACGCAGTATTTT
v_gene: TRBV5-4; abundance: few; j_gene: TRBJ2-1; d_gene: .; CDR3aa: CASSLFVAREQFF; CDR3nt: TGTGCCAGCAGCTTGTTCGTCGCCAGGGAGCAGTTCTTC
v_gene: TRBV7-2; abundance: .; j_gene: TRBJ2-7; d_gene: TRBD1; CDR3aa: CASSLAGTGATYEQYF; CDR3nt: TGTGCCAGCAGCTTAGCCGGGACAGGAGCTACCTACGAGCAGTACTTC
v_gene: TRBV6-2/TRBV6-3; abundance: many; j_gene: TRBJ2-5; d_gene: .; CDR3aa: CASSYSSTIQETQYF; CDR3nt: TGTGCCAGCAGTTACTCTTCGACTATCCAAGAGACCCAGTACTTC
v_gene: TRBV30; abundance: many; j_gene: TRBJ2-7; d_gene: TRBD2; CDR3aa: CAWRTSGSYEQYF; CDR3nt: TGTGCCTGGAGGACTAGCGGGAGCTACGAGCAGTACTTC
v_gene: TRBV3-1; abundance: many; j_gene: TRBJ2-2; d_gene: .; CDR3aa: CASSQPRTTGELFF; CDR3nt: TGTGCCAGCAGCCAACCCAGAACCACCGGGGAGCTGTTTTTT
v_gene: TRBV20-1; abundance: few; j_gene: TRBJ2-1; d_gene: TRBD2; CDR3aa: CSAKPSSGTYNEQFF; CDR3nt: TGCAGTGCTAAACCATCTAGCGGGACCTACAATGAGCAGTTCTTC
v_gene: TRBV25-1; abundance: .; j_gene: TRBJ2-5; d_gene: TRBD2; CDR3aa: CASSESPAGEPQETQYF; CDR3nt: TGTGCCAGCAGTGAATCCCCAGCGGGAGAACCCCAAGAGACCCAGTACTTC
v_gene: TRBV20-1; abundance: .; j_gene: TRBJ2-2; d_gene: .; CDR3aa: CSAEQDTGELFF; CDR3nt: TGCAGTGCAGAACAAGACACCGGGGAGCTGTTTTTT
v_gene: TRBV16; abundance: .; j_gene: TRBJ2-7; d_gene: .; CDR3aa: CASTPSGLYEQYF; CDR3nt: TGTGCCAGCACCCCCTCAGGCCTGTACGAGCAGTACTTC
v_gene: TRBV27; abundance: few; j_gene: TRBJ2-7; d_gene: .; CDR3aa: CASSQDRAGTRYEQYF; CDR3nt: TGTGCCAGCAGCCAAGACCGAGCCGGGACGAGATACGAGCAGTACTTC
v_gene: TRBV20-1; abundance: many; j_gene: TRBJ1-6; d_gene: .; CDR3aa: CSAVDRSSYNSPLHF; CDR3nt: TGCAGTGCTGTAGATAGGAGCTCCTATAATTCACCCCTCCACTTT
v_gene: TRBV29-1; abundance: .; j_gene: TRBJ2-1; d_gene: TRBD2; CDR3aa: CSVIPGLAHNEQFF; CDR3nt: TGCAGCGTGATACCGGGACTAGCTCACAATGAGCAGTTCTTC
v_gene: TRBV30; abundance: many; j_gene: TRBJ1-2; d_gene: .; CDR3aa: CAWMGGARGYTF; CDR3nt: TGTGCCTGGATGGGGGGGGCGCGAGGCTACACCTTC
v_gene: TRBV9; abundance: few; j_gene: TRBJ1-6; d_gene: .; CDR3aa: CASSVQGRNSPLHF; CDR3nt: TGTGCCAGCAGCGTCCAGGGAAGGAATTCACCCCTCCACTTT
v_gene: TRBV18; abundance: many; j_gene: TRBJ2-3; d_gene: .; CDR3aa: CASSPEYLSTDTQYF; CDR3nt: TGTGCCAGCTCACCAGAATACCTAAGCACAGATACGCAGTATTTT
v_gene: TRBV6-4; abundance: .; j_gene: TRBJ2-2; d_gene: .; CDR3aa: CASSAEVDTGELFF; CDR3nt: TGTGCCAGCAGTGCGGAGGTGGACACCGGGGAGCTGTTTTTT
v_gene: TRBV29-1; abundance: many; j_gene: TRBJ2-1; d_gene: .; CDR3aa: CSVRGRAYNEQFF; CDR3nt: TGCAGCGTTCGTGGCAGGGCATACAATGAGCAGTTCTTC
v_gene: TRBV20-1; abundance: .; j_gene: TRBJ2-3; d_gene: .; CDR3aa: CSARDKTATDTQYF; CDR3nt: TGCAGTGCTAGAGACAAGACAGCCACAGATACGCAGTATTTT
v_gene: TRBV7-3; abundance: many; j_gene: TRBJ2-3; d_gene: .; CDR3aa: CASSLSGGTQYF; CDR3nt: TGTGCCAGCAGCTTGAGTGGGGGTACGCAGTATTTT
v_gene: TRBV7-7; abundance: few; j_gene: TRBJ2-6; d_gene: .; CDR3aa: CASSPGVFRDPTRSGANVLTF; CDR3nt: TGTGCCAGCAGCCCAGGGGTATTCAGGGATCCAACCCGCTCTGGGGCCAACGTCCTGACTTTC
v_gene: TRBV4-2; abundance: many; j_gene: TRBJ1-4; d_gene: .; CDR3aa: CASSQEGLASVF; CDR3nt: TGTGCCAGCAGCCAGGAGGGGTTGGCCTCTGTTTTT
v_gene: TRBV12-3/TRBV12-4; abundance: few; j_gene: TRBJ1-1; d_gene: .; CDR3aa: CASKIGELMNTEAFF; CDR3nt: TGTGCCAGCAAAATCGGGGAACTCATGAACACTGAAGCTTTCTTT
v_gene: TRBV4-1; abundance: few; j_gene: TRBJ2-3; d_gene: .; CDR3aa: CASSQVKPDTQYF; CDR3nt: TGCGCCAGCAGCCAAGTGAAGCCGGATACGCAGTATTTT